This T cell receptor (beta chain) was documented in a study of CD8+CD57+ T cells in acquired aplastic anemia. Study-wide background: Mean yield of DNA from sorted CD4+ and CD8+ cells was about 3.2 ug.

Genomic DNA acted as the template from which TCR beta VDJ combination and CDR3 sequence profiling were carried out. TCRdb re-called the reads with MiXCR, one entry per CDR3 protein. The table records about 270,000 distinct CDR3 sequences, 70% to 85% of them present only once. CDR1 is SGHNT, CDR2 YENEEA, per germline. The CDR3 has 15 residues. Trimming pared 0 bases from V and 10 bases from J, leaving 18 bases between. Patients chosen for sequencing had CD8+CD57+ cells that had expanded, as shown by flow cytometry. The patients, all of them, had severe acquired aplastic anemia. Patients had received no therapy at the time of blood sampling. Study-wide results and limits: Any difference that existed in CD8+ Simpson's diversity between patients and controls was not significant.

Regarding this clonotype: The antigen is not known.

This clonotype was obtained from a human donor with aplastic anemia. The J gene is TRBJ1-2, the V gene TRBV11-3, with D perhaps matching TRBD1 (5 bases). Sequencing was done on a sample of sorted CD4+, CD8+, or CD8+CD57+ T cells (not recorded which) from PBMCs. CDR3 residues: CASSLERDPKDDYTF. CDR3 sequence (DNA): TGTGCCAGCAGCTTAGAACGGGACCCGAAGGATGACTACACCTTC.